The clone carrying this T cell receptor (beta chain) was observed many times. Its matching antigen is unknown. V dropped 1 base and J dropped 8 bases, with 11 bases sitting between them. The CDR3 sequence is 14 residues long. Germline loops: CDR1 LNHNV, CDR2 YYDKDF (reference sequence). TCRdb reprocessed the 5' RACE reads via MiXCR and lists one record per CDR3 protein. This sample yields around 210,000 distinct CDR3 sequences, of which 8% to 10% are seen a single time; more than 4% belongs to the top ten. The data derive from a study of CD8 T cells in ankylosing spondylitis. Findings and caveats of the study: Ankylosing spondylitis blood appeared to be characterized by a TCR beta motif of about eight highly homologous variants. Disease-associated clones were reportedly significantly overrepresented in matched ankylosing spondylitis synovial fluid.

The sequencing sample was made of blood, either unsorted or a sorted T cell fraction (not recorded which). The TCR sequence derives from a female donor with ankylosing spondylitis or in good health (not recorded which). The rearrangement links TRBV15 to TRBJ1-4; tentative D call: TRBD1 (5 bases). In DNA form, the CDR3 reads TGTGCCACCAGCAGAGGGGACCCATGGGAAAAACTGTTTTTT. Its protein product is CATSRGDPWEKLFF.